The present T cell receptor beta chain was sequenced within a study of CD8 T cells in Susac syndrome. The study, taken as a whole, reports: Individuals included in the TCR sequencing and HLA analysis were acknowledged by the study to be relatively few in number.

Sequencing of TCR beta was undertaken in CD8+ and CD4+ T cells derived from blood. Through negative isolation, CD4+ and CD8+ T cells were obtained, while TEMRA cells were enriched using FACS. About this clonotype itself: Its antigen is still unknown. At one end the junction does not follow the germline gene, possibly because of a read error.

Germline V gene data show CDR1 as DFQATT and CDR2 as SNEGSKA (reference sequence). The CDR3 has 14 residues. The RNA input was roughly 0.45 to 1 ug, and it was reverse transcribed with random hexamers. The CDR3 of TCR beta was amplified by immunoSEQ multiplex PCR across 54 Vbeta and 13 Jbeta. TCRdb independently ran MiXCR on the immunoSEQ multiplex PCR reads; one entry per CDR3 protein. Of about 85,000 distinct CDR3 sequences detected, 85% to 95% appear once; the ten largest clones hold roughly 0.24%. The chain carries TRBV20-1 and TRBJ2-7; D is possibly TRBD1 (6 bases). The specimen sequenced was CD8+ T cells from PBMCs. The receptor comes from a human donor in good health. CDR3 in DNA: TGCAGTGCAAGAGACAGGCGGAGCTCCTACGAGCAGTACTTC. Amino acid sequence: CSARDRRSSYEQYF.